Below are 3 T cell receptor beta chains sequenced from a single sample in a study of cytomegalovirus exposure and HLA in healthy donors. Both 60 Vbeta primers and 13 Jbeta primers went into the PCR. Assay used: immunoSEQ multiplex PCR; TCRdb lists only in-frame clones, some missing. The sample has around 91,000 clones, over 75% seen once. The sequencing input was PBMCs. The receptors derive from a male donor in good health and CMV-seropositive.

This chain links TRBV7-8 with TRBJ2-7; D gene unclear. Trimming shortened V by 4 bases and J by 3 bases, and 10 bases separated the two germline ends. Germline loops: CDR1 SGHVS, CDR2 FQNEAQ. The CDR3 contains 13 residues. This CDR3 reads CASSYASYYEQYF. CDR3 nucleotides: TGTGCCAGCAGCTACGCGTCGTACTACGAGCAGTACTTC. Looking up the rest from reference TRBV7-8 and TRBJ2-7 gives the full variable domain: GAGVSQSPRYKVAKRGQDVALRCDPISGHVSLFWYQQALGQGPEFLTYFQNEAQLDKSGLPSDRFFAERPEGSVSTLKIQRTQQEDSAVYLCASSYASYYEQYFGPGTRLTVT.

The chain combines TRBV28 with TRBJ2-7; no firm D call. Germline V lookup: CDR1 MDHEN, CDR2 SYDVKM. The CDR3 runs 11 residues. V was trimmed by 6 bases and J by 3 bases, leaving 6 bases between them. CDR3 sequence (DNA): TGTGCCAGCAGCCGCGTCTACGAGCAGTACTTC. It codes for CASSRVYEQYF. Variable domain in full (rest from reference TRBV28 and TRBJ2-7): DVKVTQSSRYLVKRTGEKVFLECVQDMDHENMFWYRQDPGLGLRLIYFSYDVKMKEKGDIPEGYSVSREKKERFSLILESASTNQTSMYLCASSRVYEQYFGPGTRLTVT.

V and J are TRBV7-9 and TRBJ2-1, with 8 bases that match TRBD1. CDR1 and CDR2 from the germline V gene are SEHNR and FQNEAQ (reference sequence). V lost 5 bases to trimming and J lost 4 bases; unmatched junction nucleotides: 7. CDR3 size: 15 residues. The CDR3 DNA sequence: TGTGCCAGCAGCCTCGGACAGGGACGGTACAATGAGCAGTTCTTC. Encoded protein: CASSLGQGRYNEQFF.